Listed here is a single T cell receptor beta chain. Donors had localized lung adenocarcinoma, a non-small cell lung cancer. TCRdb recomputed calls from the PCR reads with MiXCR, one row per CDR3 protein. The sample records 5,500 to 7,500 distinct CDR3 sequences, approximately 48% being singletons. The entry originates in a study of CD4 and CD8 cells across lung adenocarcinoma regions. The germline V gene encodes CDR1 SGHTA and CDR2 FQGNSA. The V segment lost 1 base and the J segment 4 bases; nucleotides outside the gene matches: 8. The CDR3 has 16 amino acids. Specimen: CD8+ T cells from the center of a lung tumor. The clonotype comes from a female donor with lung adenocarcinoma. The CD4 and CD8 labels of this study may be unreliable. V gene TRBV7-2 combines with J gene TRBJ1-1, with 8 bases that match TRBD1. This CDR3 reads CASSLGVRGQGTEAFF. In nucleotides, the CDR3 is TGTGCCAGCAGCTTAGGGGTCAGGGGGCAGGGCACTGAAGCTTTCTTT.